The clone carrying this T cell receptor beta chain has only one observation. Germline V lookup: CDR1 LGHDT, CDR2 YNNKEL (reference sequence). This CDR3 comprises 18 residues. Trimming pared 0 bases from V and 0 bases from J, leaving 16 bases between. These data come from a study of control samples from healthy donors and cancer patients. Some clones are missing from TCRdb's copy, which holds only in-frame ones; the method was immunoSEQ multiplex PCR. The table lists fewer than 65,000 clones, about 92% of them singletons. The gene calls are TRBV3-1 (or the pseudogene TRBV3-2) and TRBJ2-3; no clear D. Sequenced: PBMCs. This clonotype was sampled from a man in his forties with colorectal cancer. The CDR3 reads CASSQEPARSTSTDTQYF. The CDR3 region has the DNA TGTGCCAGCAGCCAAGAACCGGCGAGAAGCACTAGCACAGATACGCAGTATTTT.